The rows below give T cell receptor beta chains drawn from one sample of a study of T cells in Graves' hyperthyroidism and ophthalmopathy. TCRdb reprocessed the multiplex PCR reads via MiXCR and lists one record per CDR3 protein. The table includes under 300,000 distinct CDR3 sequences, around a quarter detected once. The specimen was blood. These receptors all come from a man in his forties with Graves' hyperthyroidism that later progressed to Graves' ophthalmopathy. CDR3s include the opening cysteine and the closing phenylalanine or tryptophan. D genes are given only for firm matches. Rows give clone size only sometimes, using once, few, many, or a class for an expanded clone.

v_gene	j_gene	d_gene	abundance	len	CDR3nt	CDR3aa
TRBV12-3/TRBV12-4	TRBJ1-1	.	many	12	TGTGCCAGCAGTTTACGGCCCCTAAAAGCTTTCTTT	CASSLRPLKAFF
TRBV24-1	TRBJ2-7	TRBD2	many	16	TGTGCCACCAGTGATAAAGGGACTAGCGGGAGACACGAGCAGTACTTC	CATSDKGTSGRHEQYF
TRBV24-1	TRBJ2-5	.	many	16	TGTGCCACCAGTGATCCCTTCGGGGGGCAGGGGGAGACCCAGTACTTC	CATSDPFGGQGETQYF
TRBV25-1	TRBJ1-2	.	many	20	TGTGCCAGCAGTCTTGGCTATATGACCCTAGGAGGGTGGGATGACTATGGCTACACCTTC	CASSLGYMTLGGWDDYGYTF
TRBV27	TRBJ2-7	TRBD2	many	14	TGTGCCAGCAGCTCGGGGGGAGGGCCACACGAGCAGTACTTC	CASSSGGGPHEQYF
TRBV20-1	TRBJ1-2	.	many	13	TGCAGTGCTAGCCACCCTCTTGGCTATGGCTACACCTTC	CSASHPLGYGYTF
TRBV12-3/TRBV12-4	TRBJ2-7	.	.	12	TGTGCCAGCGGCAGGACGACCTACGAGCAGTACTTC	CASGRTTYEQYF
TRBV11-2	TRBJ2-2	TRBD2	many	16	TGTGCCAGCAGCCCGGGACTAGCGGGAGTGAACGGGGAGCTGTTTTTT	CASSPGLAGVNGELFF
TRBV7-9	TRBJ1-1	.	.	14	TGTGCCAGCACCCTATCGGGGAGTGAGACTGAAGCTTTCTTT	CASTLSGSETEAFF
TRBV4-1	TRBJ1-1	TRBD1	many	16	TGCGCCAGCAGCCCCTCCGGGACAGCTATTTCGATTGAAGCTTTCTTT	CASSPSGTAISIEAFF
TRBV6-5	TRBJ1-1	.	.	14	TGTGCCAGCAGTTACACTTACAGCAACACTGAAGCTTTCTTT	CASSYTYSNTEAFF
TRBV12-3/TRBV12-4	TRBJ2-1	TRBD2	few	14	TGTGCCAGCAGTTTGGGGGGGTCCGACAATGAGCAGTTCTTC	CASSLGGSDNEQFF
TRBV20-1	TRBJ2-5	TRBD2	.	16	TGCAGTGCTAGAGATCCTCGGCTAGCGGGAGATGAGACCCAGTACTTC	CSARDPRLAGDETQYF
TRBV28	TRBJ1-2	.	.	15	TGTGCCAGCAGTTCCAACAGGGCTATAATGGATGGCTACACCTTC	CASSSNRAIMDGYTF
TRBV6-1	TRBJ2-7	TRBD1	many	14	TGTGCCAGCAGCTCCCCCGGGACAGCCTACGAGCAGTACTTC	CASSSPGTAYEQYF
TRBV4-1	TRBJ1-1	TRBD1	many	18	TGCGCCAGCAGCCTAAGACAGGGGGCGGCGGTATTAGACACTGAAGCTTTCTTT	CASSLRQGAAVLDTEAFF
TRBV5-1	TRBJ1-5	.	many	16	TGCGCCAGCAGCTTGCTTCCGGGAGGGGGGAATCAGCCCCAGCATTTT	CASSLLPGGGNQPQHF
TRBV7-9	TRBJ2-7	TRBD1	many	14	TGTGCCAGCAGCCCCTGGACAGGGGCAGGGGAGCAGTACTTC	CASSPWTGAGEQYF
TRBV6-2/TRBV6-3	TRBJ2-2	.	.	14	TGTGCCAGCAGTCTAACCCCGGAGACCGGGGAGCTGTTTTTT	CASSLTPETGELFF
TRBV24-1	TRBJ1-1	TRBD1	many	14	TGTGCCACCAGTGAAACAGGGGTGGATACTGAAGCTTTCTTT	CATSETGVDTEAFF
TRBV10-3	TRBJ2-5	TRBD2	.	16	TGTGCCATCAGTGAGTCTAGCGGGAGGCGAGGGGAGACCCAGTACTTC	CAISESSGRRGETQYF
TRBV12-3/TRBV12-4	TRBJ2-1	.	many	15	TGTGCCAGCAGTTCCGACCCTATGCGACCGAATGAGCAGTTCTTC	CASSSDPMRPNEQFF
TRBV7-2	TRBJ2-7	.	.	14	TGTGCCAGCAGCCCGGTAGGGGTGGCCTACGAGCAGTACTTC	CASSPVGVAYEQYF
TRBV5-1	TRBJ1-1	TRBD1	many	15	TGCGCCAGCAGCTCGGACAGGGCGACGAACACTGAAGCTTTCTTT	CASSSDRATNTEAFF
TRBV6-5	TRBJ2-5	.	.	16	TGTGCCAGCAGTTACAGGGGAGGGGGAAACGGAGAGACCCAGTACTTC	CASSYRGGGNGETQYF
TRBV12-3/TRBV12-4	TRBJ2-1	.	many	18	TGTGCCAGCAGCCCACAACAGGGAACTATTAGCTCCTACAATGAGCAGTTCTTC	CASSPQQGTISSYNEQFF
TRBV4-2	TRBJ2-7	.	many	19	TGTGCCAGCAGCCCCCACGGGCGGCCCCCGGCGGGAATGGTTTACGAGCAGTACTTC	CASSPHGRPPAGMVYEQYF
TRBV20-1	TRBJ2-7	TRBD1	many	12	TGCAGTGCTATGCACGACAGGGACGAGCAGTACTTC	CSAMHDRDEQYF
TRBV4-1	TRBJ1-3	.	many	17	TGCGCCAGCAGCCAAGATCCTACGGGTCTAACTGGAAACACCATATATTTT	CASSQDPTGLTGNTIYF
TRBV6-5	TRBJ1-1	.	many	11	TGTGCCAGCAGTTCCCGGAGGGGAGCTTTCTTT	CASSSRRGAFF
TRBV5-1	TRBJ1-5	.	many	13	TGCGCCAGCAGCTGGGTGGTTGGTCAGCCCCAGCATTTT	CASSWVVGQPQHF
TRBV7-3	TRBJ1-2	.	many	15	TGTGCCAGCAGCCAAACCACGGATTGGAACTATGGCTACACCTTC	CASSQTTDWNYGYTF
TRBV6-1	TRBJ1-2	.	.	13	TGTGCCAGCGGTGTGGGGCAAGACTATGGCTACACCTTC	CASGVGQDYGYTF
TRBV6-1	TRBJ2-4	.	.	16	TGTGCCAGCACCGAAGACAGGACACTAGCCAAAAACATTCAGTACTTC	CASTEDRTLAKNIQYF
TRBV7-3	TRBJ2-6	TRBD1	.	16	TGTGCCAGCAGCTTACGCAGGGGGTCTGGGGCCAACGTCCTGACTTTC	CASSLRRGSGANVLTF